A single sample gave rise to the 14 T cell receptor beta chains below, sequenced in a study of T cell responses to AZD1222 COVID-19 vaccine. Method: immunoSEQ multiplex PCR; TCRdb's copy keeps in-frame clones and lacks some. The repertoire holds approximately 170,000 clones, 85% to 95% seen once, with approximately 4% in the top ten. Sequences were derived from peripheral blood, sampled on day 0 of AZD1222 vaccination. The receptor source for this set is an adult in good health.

CDR3 loop: CAWGSLGTEAFF. The DNA of the CDR3 is TGTGCCTGGGGGTCTCTCGGCACTGAAGCTTTCTTT. The V and J genes are TRBV30 and TRBJ1-1; D gene unclear. V was clipped by 5 bases and J by 4 bases, with 11 bases between them. The CDR3 extends over 12 amino acids. Germline V lookup: CDR1 GTSNPN, CDR2 SVGIG (reference sequence).

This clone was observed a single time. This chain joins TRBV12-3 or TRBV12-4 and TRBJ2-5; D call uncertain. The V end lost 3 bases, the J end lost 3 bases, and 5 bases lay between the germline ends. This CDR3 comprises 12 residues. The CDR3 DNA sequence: TGTGCCAGCAGTTTCTATAAAGAGACCCAGTACTTC. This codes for CASSFYKETQYF.

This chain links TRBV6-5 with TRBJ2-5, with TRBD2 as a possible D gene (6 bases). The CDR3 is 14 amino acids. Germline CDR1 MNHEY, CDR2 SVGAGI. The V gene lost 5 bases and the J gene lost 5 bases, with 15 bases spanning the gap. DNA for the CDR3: TGTGCCAGCAGTCCGGCCCCGGGGGTGGAGACCCAGTACTTC. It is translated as CASSPAPGVETQYF.

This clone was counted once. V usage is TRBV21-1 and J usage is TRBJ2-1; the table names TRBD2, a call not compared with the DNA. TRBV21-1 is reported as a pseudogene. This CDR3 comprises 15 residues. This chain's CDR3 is CASIFFNLAIHEQFF. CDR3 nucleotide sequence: TGTGCCAGCATCTTTTTTAACCTAGCAATCCATGAGCAGTTCTTC.

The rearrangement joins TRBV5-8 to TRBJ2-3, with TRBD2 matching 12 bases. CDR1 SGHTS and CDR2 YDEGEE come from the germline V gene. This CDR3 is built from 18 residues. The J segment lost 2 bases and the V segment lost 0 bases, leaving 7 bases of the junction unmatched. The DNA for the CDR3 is TGTGCCAGCAGCTTGGGACTAGCGGGAGCCCCCATCACAGATACGCAGTATTTT. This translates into CASSLGLAGAPITDTQYF.

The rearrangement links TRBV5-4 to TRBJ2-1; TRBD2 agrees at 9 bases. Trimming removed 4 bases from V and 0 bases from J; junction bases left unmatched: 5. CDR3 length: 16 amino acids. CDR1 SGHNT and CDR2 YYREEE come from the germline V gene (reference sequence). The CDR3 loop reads CASSRLAGVSYNEQFF. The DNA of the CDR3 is TGTGCCAGCAGCAGATTAGCGGGAGTCTCCTACAATGAGCAGTTCTTC.

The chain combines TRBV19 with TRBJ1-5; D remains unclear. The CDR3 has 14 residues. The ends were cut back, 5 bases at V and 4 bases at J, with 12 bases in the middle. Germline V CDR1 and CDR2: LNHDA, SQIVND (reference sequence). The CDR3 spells CASSPLAGNQPQHF. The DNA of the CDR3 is TGTGCCAGTAGTCCCTTAGCGGGAAATCAGCCCCAGCATTTT. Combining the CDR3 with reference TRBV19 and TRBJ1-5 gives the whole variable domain DGGITQSPKYLFRKEGQNVTLSCEQNLNHDAMYWYRQDPGQGLRLIYYSQIVNDFQKGDIAEGYSVSREKKESFPLTVTSAQKNPTAFYLCASSPLAGNQPQHFGDGTRLSIL.

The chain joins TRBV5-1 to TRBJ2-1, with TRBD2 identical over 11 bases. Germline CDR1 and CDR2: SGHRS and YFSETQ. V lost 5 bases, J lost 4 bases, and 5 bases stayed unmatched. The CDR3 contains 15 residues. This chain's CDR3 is CASRPGTSGYNEQFF. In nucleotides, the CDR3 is TGCGCCAGCAGGCCCGGGACTAGCGGATACAATGAGCAGTTCTTC.

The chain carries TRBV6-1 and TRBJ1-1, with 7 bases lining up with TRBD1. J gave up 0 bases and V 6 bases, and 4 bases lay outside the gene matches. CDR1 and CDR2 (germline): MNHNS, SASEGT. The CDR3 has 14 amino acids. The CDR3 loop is CASRNDRVNTEAFF. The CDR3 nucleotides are TGTGCCAGCAGAAACGACAGGGTGAACACTGAAGCTTTCTTT.

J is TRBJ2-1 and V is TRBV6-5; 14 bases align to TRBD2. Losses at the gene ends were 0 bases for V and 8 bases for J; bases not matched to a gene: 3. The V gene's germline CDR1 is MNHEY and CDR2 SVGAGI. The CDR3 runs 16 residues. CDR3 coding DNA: TGTGCCAGCAGTTACTCGACTAGCGGGAGGGCCGATGAGCAGTTCTTC. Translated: CASSYSTSGRADEQFF.

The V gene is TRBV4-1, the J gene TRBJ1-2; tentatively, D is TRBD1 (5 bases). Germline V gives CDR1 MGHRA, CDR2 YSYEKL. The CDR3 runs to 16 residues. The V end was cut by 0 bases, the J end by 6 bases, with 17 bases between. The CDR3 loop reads CASSQDQKGRKHGYTF. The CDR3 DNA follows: TGCGCCAGCAGCCAAGACCAAAAGGGGCGCAAACATGGCTACACCTTC.

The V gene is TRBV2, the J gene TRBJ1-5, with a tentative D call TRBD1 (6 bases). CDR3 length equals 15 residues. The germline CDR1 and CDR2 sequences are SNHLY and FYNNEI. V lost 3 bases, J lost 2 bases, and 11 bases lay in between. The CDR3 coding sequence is TGTGCCAGCAGTGATCAGGGGATTGGCAATCAGCCCCAGCATTTT. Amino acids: CASSDQGIGNQPQHF. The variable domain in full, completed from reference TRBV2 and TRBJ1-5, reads EPEVTQTPSHQVTQMGQEVILRCVPISNHLYFYWYRQILGQKVEFLVSFYNNEISEKSEIFDDQFSVERPDGSNFTLKIRSTKLEDSAMYFCASSDQGIGNQPQHFGDGTRLSIL.

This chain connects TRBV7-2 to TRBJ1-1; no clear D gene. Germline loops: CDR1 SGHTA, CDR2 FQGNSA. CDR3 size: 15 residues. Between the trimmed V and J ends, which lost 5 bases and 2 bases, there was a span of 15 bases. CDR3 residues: CASSPTPTVNTEAFF. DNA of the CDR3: TGTGCCAGCAGCCCAACCCCTACAGTTAACACTGAAGCTTTCTTT.

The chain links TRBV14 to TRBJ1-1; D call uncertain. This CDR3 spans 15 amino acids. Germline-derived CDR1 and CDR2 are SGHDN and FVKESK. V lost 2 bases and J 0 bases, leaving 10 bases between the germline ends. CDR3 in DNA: TGTGCCAGCAGCCAATATATCGGGGTGAACACTGAAGCTTTCTTT. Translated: CASSQYIGVNTEAFF.